The clone carrying this T cell receptor beta chain was seen ten or more times. The CDR3 spans 13 residues. Trimming took off 4 bases at V and 8 bases at J, with 15 bases between the two ends. Germline V lookup: CDR1 SGDLS, CDR2 YYNGEE. Investigators prepared the TCR beta libraries by applying iRepertoire HTBI primers and Arm-PCR of CDR3 regions. Each CDR3 protein is one row after TCRdb ran MiXCR on the multiplex PCR reads. The sample lists roughly 360,000 distinct CDR3 sequences; around 11% were seen once. The time point was: newly diagnosed GD, antithyroid drugs for less than 3 months. The TCR library was made from RNA that had been extracted from PBMCs in TRIzol. These data are taken from a study of regulatory T cells in long-lasting Graves disease. These data were also filed under a second study, of T cells in Graves' hyperthyroidism and ophthalmopathy. That investigation notes: Hyperthyroidism in the patients, aged 18 to 65, was newly diagnosed and under 2 months in duration. The TCR CDR3 first-round RT-PCR relied on the HTBI primer set. A 13 V-J model separated ophthalmopathy from stable hyperthyroidism. A median approximately 6.8 months before onset, the model predicted ophthalmopathy.

J is TRBJ1-1 and V is TRBV9; D is uncertain. This material consisted of peripheral blood mononuclear cells (PBMCs), taken at new diagnosis, from a patient treated with antithyroid drugs. This TCR derives from a woman between 18 and 29 years old with Graves disease. CDR3: CASSQTGDGEAFF. DNA for the CDR3: TGTGCCAGCAGCCAGACGGGTGACGGGGAAGCTTTCTTT.